Given below is one T cell receptor (beta chain) in context. Its target is not known. These data belong to a study of Graves' ophthalmopathy and Graves' hyperthyroidism. Study-level results: Discrimination between ophthalmopathy and stable hyperthyroidism by a 13-signature model showed about 86% sensitivity and roughly 81% specificity.

The CDR3 is made up of 11 amino acids. The germline V gene has CDR1 DFQATT and CDR2 SNEGSKA (reference sequence). V was clipped by 6 bases and J by 4 bases, with 9 bases between them. Amplification from RNA transcripts yielded the TCR beta CDR3 regions. In the first round, RT-PCR was carried out with HTBI primers, and a multiplex PCR formed the second round. TCRdb reanalysed the multiplex PCR reads using MiXCR and keeps one entry per CDR3 protein. The repertoire has over a million distinct CDR3 sequences, about two fifths of them found once; the top ten carry roughly 11%. Excluded: other autoimmune disease, uncontrolled infection, pregnancy or lactation.

The receptor comes from an adult man with Graves' hyperthyroidism. Sequenced sample: peripheral blood or thyroid tissue (not recorded which). J is TRBJ1-2 and V is TRBV20-1; no firm D call. CDR3 sequence reads: CSAYSSYGYTF. In nucleotides, the CDR3 is TGCAGTGCGTACTCCAGCTATGGCTACACCTTC.